The 9 T cell receptor beta chains below all came from one sample that was sequenced in a study of blood T cell repertoires in COVID-19. Some clones are missing from TCRdb's copy, which holds only in-frame ones; the method was immunoSEQ multiplex PCR. The sample contains 45,000 to 60,000 clones, around 86% of which appear only once. Sequenced material: peripheral blood. The receptors were gathered from a human donor with acute or convalescent COVID-19. The donor label of this sample is uncertain.

J is TRBJ2-3 and V is TRBV13, with D unclear. This CDR3 spans 16 amino acids. V lost 2 bases to trimming and J lost 2 bases, with 14 bases between them. From germline, CDR1 is PRHDT and CDR2 FYEKMQ (reference sequence). The CDR3 coding sequence is TGTGCCAGCAGCTTATGGCTAGGAATTAACACAGATACGCAGTATTTT. Protein: CASSLWLGINTDTQYF.

The genes are TRBV24-1 and TRBJ2-7, with no clear D. CDR1 is KGHDR, CDR2 SFDVKD, per germline. The length of the CDR3 is 13 residues. Trimming shortened V by 6 bases and J by 3 bases, and 11 bases separated the two germline ends. CDR3 protein: CATSRDNDYEQYF. CDR3 sequence (DNA): TGTGCCACCAGTCGCGATAACGACTACGAGCAGTACTTC.

The CDR3 spells CASSMASGGEETQYF. The CDR3 DNA sequence: TGTGCCAGTAGTATGGCTAGCGGGGGGGAGGAGACCCAGTACTTC. V is TRBV19 and J is TRBJ2-5; TRBD2 matches 12 bases. The V gene end was trimmed by 3 bases and the J gene end by 5 bases; junction bases not matched to a gene: 4. CDR1 and CDR2 (germline): LNHDA, SQIVND (reference sequence). The CDR3 totals 15 residues.

V gene TRBV7-9 combines with J gene TRBJ2-7; tentative D call: TRBD2 (7 bases). Trimming took 5 bases from V and 7 from J, leaving 18 bases between them. The germline CDR1 and CDR2 sequences are SEHNR and FQNEAQ (reference sequence). The CDR3 covers 14 residues. The CDR3 protein is CASSRGGVVGEQYF. CDR3 bases: TGTGCCAGCAGCCGAGGGGGGGTGGTTGGAGAGCAGTACTTC.

The chain joins TRBV9 to TRBJ1-1; D gene uncertain. The CDR3 consists of 13 residues. Looked up from germline, CDR1 is SGDLS and CDR2 is YYNGEE. V was trimmed by 0 bases and J by 8 bases, leaving 11 bases between them. In nucleotides, the CDR3 is TGTGCCAGCAGCGTAGCTCTGACAACAGAAGCTTTCTTT. Residues: CASSVALTTEAFF. Drawing the rest from reference TRBV9 and TRBJ1-1, the complete variable domain is DSGVTQTPKHLITATGQRVTLRCSPRSGDLSVYWYQQSLDQGLQFLIQYYNGEERAKGNILERFSAQQFPDLHSELNLSSLELGDSALYFCASSVALTTEAFFGQGTRLTVV.

The rearrangement links TRBV4-2 to TRBJ2-1, with D possibly matching TRBD1 (7 bases). The CDR3 loop spans 16 amino acids. The V end lost 2 bases, the J end lost 12 bases, and 23 bases lay between the germline ends. Germline CDR1 is LGHNA and CDR2 is YNFKEQ. CDR3 in DNA: TGTGCCAGCAGCCAAAACCCGGGGGACAGCACCGGGTGGCAGTTCTTC. As protein: CASSQNPGDSTGWQFF.

The chain couples TRBV11-3 to TRBJ1-1; D not certain. The CDR3 runs 14 residues. V shed 1 base and J shed 0 bases, with 6 bases lying between them. The V gene's germline CDR1 is SGHNT and CDR2 YENEEA. The CDR3, as DNA: TGTGCCAGCAGCTTAGCGGTGATGAACACTGAAGCTTTCTTT. Translating it yields CASSLAVMNTEAFF. Full variable domain (remainder filled in from reference TRBV11-3 and TRBJ1-1): EAGVVQSPRYKIIEKKQPVAFWCNPISGHNTLYWYLQNLGQGPELLIRYENEEAVDDSQLPKDRFSAERLKGVDSTLKIQPAELGDSAVYLCASSLAVMNTEAFFGQGTRLTVV.

The chain has TRBV6-2 or TRBV6-3 and TRBJ1-2, with 7 bases aligning to TRBD1. The CDR3 sequence is 15 residues long. V was clipped by 6 bases and J by 4 bases; unmatched bases: 11. The V gene's germline CDR1 is MNHEY and CDR2 SVGEGT. The CDR3 bases are TGTGCCAGCAGCACCCGAGGGGGCAGTCGCTATGGCTACACCTTC. Protein: CASSTRGGSRYGYTF.

With regard to this clone: Compared with germline, one end of the junction differs, possibly owing to a read error. This chain links TRBV7-7 with TRBJ2-1; a possible D gene is TRBD2 (6 bases). The CDR3 is 13 residues long. Germline lookup yields CDR1 SSHAT and CDR2 FNYEAQ (reference sequence). The CDR3 DNA sequence: TGTGCTAGCAGCTTACCCGGGAGTAATGAGCAGTTCTTC. Amino acid sequence: CASSLPGSNEQFF.